Listed below are T cell receptor beta chains from one sample, sequenced in a study of T cells after yellow fever vaccination. Each CDR3 protein gets one entry after TCRdb re-called the 5' RACE reads with MiXCR. This table holds approximately 300,000 distinct CDR3 sequences, about 11% found once. The sample was CD4+ T cells sorted from PBMCs, taken 45 days after the yellow fever booster vaccination. These receptors all stem from a man in his late teens or twenties who received the YFV17D yellow fever vaccine. The CDR3 runs from the conserved cysteine through the conserved F or W. A D gene is named only where the DNA matches it firmly. The size of a clone is reported for some rows only, either as once, few or many, or as a class for expanded clones.

v_call	cdr3_length	j_call	clone_size	d_call	cdr3_aa	cdr3_nt
TRBV9	14	TRBJ2-5	few	TRBD2	CASSSGESGVTQYF	TGTGCCAGCAGTTCCGGGGAAAGCGGGGTGACCCAGTACTTC
TRBV5-1	16	TRBJ2-3	few	TRBD1	CASSSTPGTDPDTQYF	TGCGCCAGCAGCTCAACCCCGGGGACAGATCCAGATACGCAGTATTTT
TRBV10-3	17	TRBJ1-1	-	-	CAISGGDPAVMNTEAFF	TGTGCCATCAGTGGGGGGGATCCGGCGGTCATGAACACTGAAGCTTTCTTT
TRBV5-1	12	TRBJ2-7	few	-	CASGVTAYEQYF	TGCGCCAGCGGCGTGACAGCCTACGAGCAGTACTTC
TRBV6-5	14	TRBJ2-3	few	-	CASSYSDRRTTQYF	TGTGCCAGCAGTTACTCAGACAGACGAACAACGCAGTATTTT
TRBV7-2	14	TRBJ2-7	-	-	CASSPTTSTPGYYF	TGTGCCAGCAGCCCAACGACTTCCACCCCCGGCTATTACTTC
TRBV6-2/TRBV6-3	15	TRBJ2-2	-	TRBD1	CASNPGGPNTGELFF	TGTGCCAGCAACCCAGGGGGCCCGAACACCGGGGAGCTGTTTTTT
TRBV24-1	12	TRBJ1-2	-	-	CATLLSSGGYTF	TGTGCCACACTCTTGTCCTCGGGTGGCTACACCTTC
TRBV19	20	TRBJ2-6	-	-	CASSMRGFQLRSSGANVLTF	TGTGCCAGTAGTATGCGGGGCTTCCAGCTTCGCAGCTCTGGGGCCAACGTCCTGACTTTC
TRBV4-1	14	TRBJ1-2	-	-	CASRVPGGNYGYTF	TGCGCCAGCAGGGTCCCAGGCGGCAACTATGGCTACACCTTC
TRBV5-5	15	TRBJ2-2	-	-	CASSLSRSDTGELFF	TGTGCCAGCAGCTTGAGCAGGTCGGACACCGGGGAGCTGTTTTTT
TRBV12-3/TRBV12-4	12	TRBJ2-3	many	-	CASSLNTDTQYF	TGTGCCAGCAGCTTAAACACAGATACGCAGTATTTT
TRBV10-3	14	TRBJ1-3	-	-	CAIGSTYSGNTIYF	TGTGCCATTGGATCAACTTACTCTGGAAACACCATATATTTT
TRBV7-2	14	TRBJ2-1	few	-	CASSSRDSYNEQFF	TGTGCCAGCAGCTCCAGGGACTCCTACAATGAGCAGTTCTTC
TRBV28	16	TRBJ1-3	-	-	CASRLTGSLGGSAIYF	TGTGCCAGCAGACTGACCGGGAGCCTTGGGGGAAGCGCCATATATTTT
TRBV9	15	TRBJ1-1	few	-	CASSVGSRGDTEAFF	TGTGCCAGCAGCGTAGGGTCTCGGGGGGACACTGAAGCTTTCTTT
TRBV18	13	TRBJ2-1	-	TRBD2	CASSPGLVGEQFF	TGTGCCAGCTCACCGGGACTAGTCGGTGAGCAGTTCTTC
TRBV4-2	15	TRBJ1-2	-	-	CASSQGAGAEYGYTF	TGTGCCAGCAGCCAAGGAGCAGGGGCCGAGTATGGCTACACCTTC
TRBV11-2	15	TRBJ2-1	few	TRBD2	CASIQGAGAYNEQFF	TGTGCCAGCATTCAAGGGGCGGGGGCCTACAATGAGCAGTTCTTC
TRBV3-1	11	TRBJ2-3	-	-	CASRNTDTQYF	TGTGCCAGCCGCAATACAGATACGCAGTATTTT
TRBV7-2	12	TRBJ1-6	-	-	CASSLQNSPLHF	TGTGCCAGCAGCTTACAGAACTCACCCCTCCACTTT
TRBV10-3	16	TRBJ2-2	few	-	CAISRDGLSSAGELFF	TGTGCCATCAGCCGGGACGGCCTGTCTAGTGCCGGGGAGCTGTTTTTT
TRBV12-3/TRBV12-4	18	TRBJ2-5	many	TRBD2	CASTNRASGGSYQETQYF	TGTGCCAGCACCAACCGGGCTAGCGGGGGGTCCTACCAAGAGACCCAGTACTTC
TRBV24-1	15	TRBJ2-5	-	-	CATGFEPKPAETQYF	TGTGCCACCGGCTTCGAGCCGAAGCCGGCAGAGACCCAGTACTTC
TRBV6-2/TRBV6-3	13	TRBJ2-5	few	-	CASRNQGSETQYF	TGTGCCAGCAGGAATCAGGGATCGGAGACCCAGTACTTC
TRBV5-4	16	TRBJ2-3	few	TRBD2	CASSFQAGGSTDTQYF	TGTGCCAGCAGCTTCCAAGCGGGGGGTTCCACAGATACGCAGTATTTT
TRBV18	14	TRBJ2-7	many	-	CASSPMVEIYEQYF	TGTGCCAGCTCACCAATGGTGGAAATTTACGAGCAGTACTTC
TRBV15	15	TRBJ2-3	few	TRBD2	CATSGGLAGTDTQYF	TGTGCCACCAGCGGGGGACTAGCGGGCACAGATACGCAGTATTTT
TRBV2	17	TRBJ2-4	-	TRBD1	CASITPGTGNIGNIQYF	TGTGCCAGCATAACCCCCGGGACAGGGAATATTGGGAACATTCAGTACTTC
TRBV6-5	14	TRBJ2-2	-	-	CASSRSTGSGELFF	TGTGCCAGCAGTCGCTCAACTGGGTCCGGGGAGCTGTTTTTT
TRBV9	15	TRBJ2-2	-	-	CASSVGGSFPGELFF	TGTGCCAGCAGCGTAGGTGGGTCTTTCCCCGGGGAGCTGTTTTTT
TRBV6-2/TRBV6-3	13	TRBJ2-2	-	-	CASILGPAGELFF	TGTGCCAGCATTCTAGGACCCGCCGGGGAGCTGTTTTTT
TRBV6-5	12	TRBJ1-1	-	-	CASLNRNTEAFF	TGTGCCAGTCTGAACCGGAACACTGAAGCTTTCTTT
TRBV7-9	16	TRBJ2-4	many	TRBD2	CASSFRRIGGGDIQYF	TGTGCCAGCAGCTTCCGGCGAATCGGCGGGGGGGACATTCAGTACTTC
TRBV20-1	15	TRBJ1-4	few	TRBD1	CSAVPGGATNEKLFF	TGCAGTGCAGTCCCAGGGGGCGCAACTAATGAAAAACTGTTTTTT
TRBV6-6	13	TRBJ2-2	few	-	CASRGTETGELFF	TGTGCCAGCCGCGGGACAGAGACCGGGGAGCTGTTTTTT
TRBV27	14	TRBJ2-7	few	-	CASSLYGGRHSLYF	TGTGCCAGCAGTTTATATGGGGGCCGACATTCTCTGTACTTC
TRBV4-3	14	TRBJ1-3	few	-	CASSQEYIGNTIYF	TGCGCCAGCAGCCAAGAGTACATCGGAAACACCATATATTTT
TRBV6-5	16	TRBJ2-3	many	TRBD2	CASSLSGGAGGDTQYF	TGTGCCAGCAGCCTCAGCGGGGGGGCGGGAGGAGATACGCAGTATTTT
TRBV11-2	15	TRBJ1-2	few	TRBD1	CASSLNRGVSYGYTF	TGTGCCAGCAGCTTAAACAGGGGTGTGAGCTATGGCTACACCTTC
TRBV28	15	TRBJ2-3	few	TRBD1	CASSLSLGQVEAQYF	TGTGCCAGCAGTTTGTCCCTCGGACAGGTTGAGGCGCAGTATTTT
TRBV12-2	18	TRBJ2-2	-	-	CASRFRLAGGRDTGELFF	TGTGCAAGTCGCTTCCGACTAGCGGGGGGTCGAGACACCGGGGAGCTGTTTTTT
TRBV5-4	16	TRBJ2-1	many	TRBD2	CASSSGGSGGLNEQFF	TGTGCCAGCAGCTCTGGGGGTAGCGGGGGACTTAATGAGCAGTTCTTC
TRBV7-2	17	TRBJ2-1	few	TRBD2	CASSSPTSGGHDNEQFF	TGTGCCAGCAGCTCACCGACTAGCGGGGGGCACGACAATGAGCAGTTCTTC
TRBV4-1	14	TRBJ1-6	-	-	CASSQAWRNSPLHF	TGCGCCAGCAGCCAAGCTTGGAGGAATTCACCCCTCCACTTT
TRBV4-3	13	TRBJ2-5	many	TRBD2	CASSQSGGETQYF	TGCGCCAGCAGCCAGAGCGGGGGGGAGACCCAGTACTTC
TRBV7-2	12	TRBJ2-5	few	-	CASSPTSGTQYF	TGTGCCAGCAGCCCCACGTCGGGGACCCAGTACTTC
TRBV12-3/TRBV12-4	13	TRBJ1-2	-	-	CASSFGQLYGYTF	TGTGCCAGCAGTTTCGGACAGCTCTATGGCTACACCTTC
TRBV7-2	17	TRBJ2-3	-	TRBD2	CASSPRLAGAGTDTQYF	TGTGCCAGCAGCCCAAGACTAGCGGGGGCAGGTACAGATACGCAGTATTTT
TRBV7-2	15	TRBJ1-6	few	TRBD1	CASSRTGGWNSPLHF	TGTGCCAGCAGCCGGACAGGGGGCTGGAATTCACCCCTCCACTTT
TRBV12-3/TRBV12-4	14	TRBJ1-5	-	-	CASSLEQGRQPQHF	TGTGCCAGCAGTTTAGAGCAAGGGAGGCAGCCCCAGCATTTT
TRBV28	16	TRBJ1-4	-	-	CASSLRTPSQNEKLFF	TGTGCCAGCAGTTTGCGTACACCTTCCCAAAATGAAAAACTGTTTTTT
TRBV5-1	17	TRBJ2-5	many	-	CAGLGRPGGQIKETQYF	TGCGCAGGCTTAGGGAGGCCAGGCGGCCAAATTAAAGAGACCCAGTACTTC
TRBV5-1	18	TRBJ2-1	many	TRBD2	CASSLDRRGAGEYNEQFF	TGCGCCAGCAGCTTGGACCGGCGGGGGGCGGGGGAGTACAATGAGCAGTTCTTC
TRBV5-4	15	TRBJ2-2	few	TRBD2	CASSLAGTYTGELFF	TGTGCCAGCAGCCTAGCGGGGACCTACACCGGGGAGCTGTTTTTT
TRBV11-2	13	TRBJ1-1	-	-	CASSLRPVTEAFF	TGTGCCAGCAGCTTACGGCCGGTCACTGAAGCTTTCTTT
TRBV6-4	13	TRBJ2-6	few	-	CASGHSGANVLTF	TGTGCCAGCGGGCACTCTGGGGCCAACGTCCTGACTTTC
TRBV10-3	16	TRBJ1-5	many	-	CAISESARVFNQPQHF	TGTGCCATCAGTGAGTCCGCCAGGGTGTTCAATCAGCCCCAGCATTTT